One and the same sample provided the 25 T cell receptor beta chains below, sequenced in a study of blood T cell repertoires in COVID-19. Assay used: immunoSEQ multiplex PCR; TCRdb lists only in-frame clones, some missing. The sample lists 200,000 or so clones, around three quarters occurring once. The sequencing sample was made of peripheral blood. All receptors come from a man aged 60 to 69 with active or convalescent COVID-19.

The chain uses TRBV30 and TRBJ2-2; D gene unclear. The length of the CDR3 is 14 residues. Germline V gene sequence: CDR1 GTSNPN, CDR2 SVGIG (reference sequence). V shed 2 bases and J shed 1 base, with 8 bases lying between them. CDR3 in DNA: TGTGCCTGGAGTTTGGCCCAGAACACCGGGGAGCTGTTTTTT. It specifies CAWSLAQNTGELFF.

The V gene is TRBV11-1, the J gene TRBJ2-2; perhaps TRBD1 as D (6 bases). This CDR3 has 14 amino acids. With 6 bases removed from V and 2 bases from J, the gap between germline ends came to 10 bases. CDR1 SGHAT and CDR2 FQDESV come from the germline V gene (reference sequence). The CDR3 reads CASRWDTNTGELFF. Here the CDR3 DNA reads TGTGCCAGCAGATGGGACACCAACACCGGGGAGCTGTTTTTT.

CDR3 in DNA: TGTGCCAGCAGTGGCTGGGCCCGTAGGGGCAGCCGGATTGAGGCCTCTGGAAACACCATATATTTT. Its translation is CASSGWARRGSRIEASGNTIYF. The chain is built from TRBV2 and TRBJ1-3; D may be TRBD1 (5 bases). CDR3 length equals 22 residues. From germline, CDR1 is SNHLY and CDR2 FYNNEI. V gave up 4 bases and J gave up 0 bases, with 31 bases separating them.

The rearrangement joins TRBV11-2 to TRBJ1-5; the D gene is possibly TRBD1 (6 bases). CDR1 is SGHAT, CDR2 FQNNGV, per germline. The V end lost 0 bases, the J end lost 3 bases, and 9 bases lay between the germline ends. The CDR3 has 15 residues. CDR3: CASSLEQGSNQPQHF. The CDR3 DNA is TGTGCCAGCAGCTTAGAACAGGGATCCAATCAGCCCCAGCATTTT.

The J gene is TRBJ2-1, the V gene TRBV5-4; TRBD2 matches 9 bases. V shed 5 bases, J shed 8 bases, and the junction held 5 bases outside the gene matches. The germline CDR1 and CDR2 sequences are SGHNT and YYREEE (reference sequence). The CDR3 consists of 13 residues. In DNA, the CDR3 is TGTGCCAGCAGGGCTAGCGGGACGGATGAGCAGTTCTTC. This sequence encodes CASRASGTDEQFF.

The gene calls are TRBV9 and TRBJ2-5; tentative D call: TRBD1 (7 bases). CDR3 length: 12 residues. Trimming cost V 4 bases and J 5 bases, with 9 bases left between them. Germline values: CDR1 SGDLS, CDR2 YYNGEE. The CDR3 spells CASSPGGETQYF. The CDR3, as DNA: TGTGCCAGCAGCCCAGGGGGGGAGACCCAGTACTTC.

The chain has TRBV3-1 (or the pseudogene TRBV3-2) and TRBJ2-3; 8 bases match TRBD1. Germline V gene data show CDR1 as LGHDT and CDR2 as YNNKEL (reference sequence). CDR3 length: 16 residues. The J segment lost 3 bases and the V segment lost 5 bases, leaving 10 bases of the junction unmatched. In DNA form, the CDR3 reads TGTGCCAGCAGCAACACCAGGGGGCGAGGAACAGATACGCAGTATTTT. It encodes CASSNTRGRGTDTQYF.

The gene calls are TRBV4-3 and TRBJ1-1; possible D gene TRBD1, 5 bases. This CDR3 has 17 amino acids. The V gene's germline CDR1 is LGHNA and CDR2 YSLEER. V was shortened by 3 bases and J by 1 base, with 18 bases between the two germline ends. In nucleotides, the CDR3 is TGCGCCAGCAGCCACGATTTTGGGACTGGACAGAACACTGAAGCTTTCTTT. Its protein product is CASSHDFGTGQNTEAFF.

This chain uses TRBV30 with TRBJ2-6, with TRBD1 matching over 11 bases. J was trimmed by 0 bases and V by 3 bases; bases with no gene match: 4. Germline V gene lookup returns CDR1 GTSNPN and CDR2 SVGIG (reference sequence). This CDR3 region has 17 residues. The CDR3 DNA is TGTGCCTGGAGCTGGGGACAGGGGGGCTCTGGGGCCAACGTCCTGACTTTC. Translation gives CAWSWGQGGSGANVLTF.

The rearrangement uses TRBV5-5 and TRBJ2-5; 12 bases line up with TRBD2. The CDR3 totals 16 residues. With V trimmed by 4 bases and J by 5 bases, 9 bases remained unmatched. CDR1 and CDR2 (germline): SGHKS, YYEKEE (reference sequence). The CDR3 spells CASSPWTSGKGETQYF. Written as DNA, the CDR3 is TGTGCCAGCAGCCCTTGGACTAGCGGGAAAGGGGAGACCCAGTACTTC.

In this sample, this clone turned up a few times. The chain combines TRBV7-2 with TRBJ1-2; 7 bases agree with TRBD1. This CDR3 is built from 13 residues. V lost 5 bases to trimming and J lost 8 bases; unmatched junction nucleotides: 8. Germline values: CDR1 SGHTA, CDR2 FQGNSA. CDR3 coding DNA: TGTGCCAGCAGCCCTGGACAGGTCGACGGCTACACCTTC. Amino acids: CASSPGQVDGYTF.

The rearrangement uses TRBV5-4 and TRBJ1-6; D may be TRBD1 (5 bases). The CDR3 is made up of 14 amino acids. From germline, CDR1 is SGHNT and CDR2 YYREEE (reference sequence). The V end lost 5 bases, the J end lost 4 bases, and 10 bases lay between the germline ends. CDR3 in DNA: TGTGCCAGCAGTTCTGACAGATATAATTCACCCCTCCACTTT. Translation: CASSSDRYNSPLHF.

The rearrangement joins TRBV19 to TRBJ2-2; D gene ambiguous. V was shortened by 5 bases and J by 6 bases, with 16 bases between the two germline ends. Germline CDR1 LNHDA, CDR2 SQIVND (reference sequence). The CDR3 runs to 15 residues. DNA of the CDR3: TGTGCCAGTAGTTACGACGGAGCCTCCCCCGGGGAGCTGTTTTTT. This codes for CASSYDGASPGELFF.

The J gene is TRBJ2-5, the V gene TRBV29-1; a weak D match, TRBD2 (7 bases). The length of the CDR3 is 12 residues. Germline CDR1 and CDR2: SQVTM and ANQGSEA. The germline V and J ends were trimmed by 6 bases and 5 bases, with 13 bases remaining between them. CDR3 loop: CSVTGREETQYF. The CDR3 DNA follows: TGCAGCGTCACAGGGCGGGAGGAGACCCAGTACTTC.

The gene calls are TRBV11-3 and TRBJ2-1; TRBD1 aligns across 8 bases. CDR1 and CDR2 (germline): SGHNT, YENEEA. CDR3 length: 15 amino acids. After removal of 3 bases from V and 8 bases from J, the junction contained 9 bases not matched to a gene. The CDR3 nucleotides read TGTGCCAGCAGCTTCCGACAGGGGCCTACCGATGAGCAGTTCTTC. It encodes CASSFRQGPTDEQFF.

The rearrangement joins TRBV18 to TRBJ2-1; 11 bases match TRBD1. V lost 3 bases to trimming and J lost 5 bases; unmatched junction nucleotides: 6. This CDR3 contains 16 residues. Germline CDR1 is KGHSH and CDR2 is LQKENI. This CDR3 reads CASSPYQDRGHNEQFF. CDR3 bases: TGTGCCAGCTCACCTTACCAGGACAGGGGGCACAATGAGCAGTTCTTC.

V usage is TRBV6-5 and J usage is TRBJ2-2, with 8 bases that match TRBD1. This CDR3 has 14 amino acids. With 10 bases clipped from V and 8 bases from J, the junction kept 12 bases outside the gene matches. The germline CDR1 and CDR2 sequences are MNHEY and SVGAGI. The CDR3 here is CATSKDRAGGELFF. Written as DNA, the CDR3 is TGTGCCACTTCTAAGGACAGGGCGGGTGGGGAGCTGTTTTTT.

This clone was detected a few times. The chain joins TRBV27 to TRBJ2-5; 13 nucleotides match TRBD2. This CDR3 has 14 amino acids. CDR1 is MNHEY and CDR2 is SMNVEV in the germline V gene (reference sequence). Losses at the gene ends were 8 bases for V and 4 bases for J; bases not matched to a gene: 4. The CDR3, as DNA: TGTGCCAGCTGGACTAGCGGGAGAGGAGAGACCCAGTACTTC. This gives the protein CASWTSGRGETQYF.

This chain joins TRBV15 and TRBJ2-5, with 7 positions matching TRBD1. The ends lost 5 bases at V and 5 bases at J; junction bases unmatched: 11. From germline, CDR1 is LNHNV and CDR2 YYDKDF (reference sequence). This CDR3 contains 15 residues. DNA of the CDR3: TGTGCCACCAGCGTCCTGACGGTGGGACAGGAGACCCAGTACTTC. Translated: CATSVLTVGQETQYF.

V and J are TRBV5-5 and TRBJ1-6, with D possibly being TRBD1 (5 bases). In germline, CDR1 is SGHKS, CDR2 YYEKEE (reference sequence). The CDR3 is made up of 15 amino acids. Trimming left V 4 bases short and J 7 bases short, with 15 bases between. The CDR3 spells CASSRTPGENSPLHF. CDR3 nucleotides: TGTGCCAGCAGCCGGACACCTGGGGAAAATTCACCCCTCCACTTT. Drawing the rest from reference TRBV5-5 and TRBJ1-6, the complete variable domain is DAGVTQSPTHLIKTRGQQVTLRCSPISGHKSVSWYQQVLGQGPQFIFQYYEKEERGRGNFPDRFSARQFPNYSSELNVNALLLGDSALYLCASSRTPGENSPLHFGNGTRLTVT.

The chain recombines TRBV7-2 with TRBJ2-2; D is perhaps TRBD2 (7 bases). Germline V gives CDR1 SGHTA, CDR2 FQGNSA. The CDR3 contains 17 residues. V was trimmed by 5 bases and J by 3 bases, leaving 19 bases between them. In DNA, the CDR3 is TGTGCCAGCAGCCCCCAGAGAGGGAGGGGGGACACCGGGGAGCTGTTTTTT. Amino acid sequence: CASSPQRGRGDTGELFF.

This chain connects TRBV5-1 to TRBJ1-2; no definite D call. Trimming pared 7 bases from V and 0 bases from J, leaving 10 bases between. This CDR3 is built from 13 residues. From germline, CDR1 is SGHRS and CDR2 YFSETQ. CDR3 in DNA: TGCGCCAGCGGATTAGCCCCTAACTATGGCTACACCTTC. Encoded protein: CASGLAPNYGYTF.

The chain couples TRBV19 to TRBJ2-1, with D perhaps matching TRBD2 (5 bases). This CDR3 has 13 residues. From germline, CDR1 is LNHDA and CDR2 SQIVND (reference sequence). V lost 7 bases and J lost 2, with 9 bases in between. This CDR3 reads CASKSGTYNEQFF. CDR3 DNA: TGTGCCAGTAAGTCGGGAACCTACAATGAGCAGTTCTTC. Looking up the rest from reference TRBV19 and TRBJ2-1 gives the full variable domain: DGGITQSPKYLFRKEGQNVTLSCEQNLNHDAMYWYRQDPGQGLRLIYYSQIVNDFQKGDIAEGYSVSREKKESFPLTVTSAQKNPTAFYLCASKSGTYNEQFFGPGTRLTVL.

The gene calls are TRBV5-6 and TRBJ1-3, with 9 bases aligning to TRBD1. Germline lookup yields CDR1 SGHDT and CDR2 YYEEEE. The CDR3 is made up of 16 amino acids. J was trimmed by 3 bases and V by 4 bases; bases with no gene match: 8. The CDR3 DNA sequence: TGTGCCAGCAGCGAAAGGGACAGGGCCTTTGGAAACACCATATATTTT. Amino acid sequence: CASSERDRAFGNTIYF.

The J gene is TRBJ1-4, the V gene TRBV4-2, with TRBD1 matching over 9 bases. CDR3 length: 16 residues. CDR1 and CDR2 from the germline V gene are LGHNA and YNFKEQ. V lost 3 bases, J lost 8 bases, and 10 bases stayed unmatched. In DNA form, the CDR3 reads TGTGCCAGCAGCCAGACGCTACAGGGGGCTGGGGAAAAACTGTTTTTT. Its translation: CASSQTLQGAGEKLFF.